The TCR beta chain under discussion was sequenced for a study of blood T cell repertoires in COVID-19. The CDR3 length is 11 residues. Trimming cost V 3 bases and J 5 bases, with 4 bases left between them. The participants were between roughly 18 and 89 years old and came from about two dozen US areas. Cohorts were assigned according to the clinical history that participants reported. Two negative PCRs, clearance, or symptom resolution characterized the recovered Cohort 3 donors. Source study methods: How many nucleated cells were present was estimated from reference gene primer amplification. Using immunoSEQ multiplex PCR, the repertoire was profiled, and TCRdb retains in-frame clones only, with some absent. That table supplies the V and J calls and clone size; D and trimming were determined from the DNA. The table lists around 250,000 clones, roughly 86% of them singletons, with 1.5% to 2% in the top ten.

The receptor comes from a woman between 50 and 59 years old who had recovered from COVID-19. The chain has TRBV12-3 or TRBV12-4 and TRBJ1-1; D not certain. Sample: PBMCs or T cells enriched from blood (not recorded which). The CDR3 bases are TGTGCCAGCAGTTTCGAGACTGAAGCTTTCTTT. Translating it yields CASSFETEAFF.